These T cell receptor beta chains were read from a single sample in a study of blood T cell repertoires in COVID-19. Repertoires were generated with immunoSEQ multiplex PCR, while TCRdb's copy carries only in-frame clones and drops some. Of 250,000 to 350,000 clones detected, approximately 83% appear once; the ten largest clones hold 3.5% to 4.5%. Material for sequencing was PBMCs or T cells enriched from blood (not recorded which). All receptors come from a woman in her twenties or thirties who had recovered from COVID-19. CDR3s include the opening cysteine and the closing phenylalanine or tryptophan. A D gene is named only where the DNA matches it firmly. Not every row has a clone size; where given, it reads once, few, many or a size class.

clone_size	v_call	d_call	j_call	cdr3_nt	cdr3_aa
few	TRBV14	NA	TRBJ1-1	TGTGCCAGCAGCCAAGTCCTGGGGGGGAACACTGAAGCTTTCTTT	CASSQVLGGNTEAFF
NA	TRBV5-1	TRBD1	TRBJ1-2	TGCGCCAGCAGCTTGGGAGCCGGGACAGGCCGTGGCTACACCTTC	CASSLGAGTGRGYTF
NA	TRBV6-6	NA	TRBJ2-7	TGTGCCAGCAGTTACTCGAACCCCCCAGAGCGCTTC	CASSYSNPPERF
NA	TRBV3-1/TRBV3-2	NA	TRBJ1-1	TGTGCCAGCAGCCTTCAGACAGGCCTGAACACTGAAGCTTTCTTT	CASSLQTGLNTEAFF
NA	TRBV5-3	TRBD2	TRBJ2-1	TGTGCCAGAAGCCCCCCACCCTATAGGGGACTACTGTACAATGAGCAGTTCTTC	CARSPPPYRGLLYNEQFF
NA	TRBV28	TRBD2	TRBJ2-5	TGTGCCAGCAGCCATAGACTAGCGGGGGGGCGCGAGACCCAGTACTTC	CASSHRLAGGRETQYF
NA	TRBV7-8	TRBD2	TRBJ2-2	TGTGCCAGCAGCTTAATAGGGGGACTAGCGGGAGGCAGTCACACCGGGGAGCTGTTTTTT	CASSLIGGLAGGSHTGELFF
NA	TRBV9	TRBD2	TRBJ2-2	TGTGCCAGCAGCGTGGAGAGCGGGGGGGCGTTCACCGGGGAGCTGTTTTTT	CASSVESGGAFTGELFF
NA	TRBV29-1	NA	TRBJ2-7	TGCAGCGTTGAATTCATTAAGGACAGATCCTACGAGCAGTACTTC	CSVEFIKDRSYEQYF
NA	TRBV7-9	TRBD2	TRBJ2-3	TGTGCCGGCTCTAGCGGGAGGTTCACAGATACGCAGTATTTT	CAGSSGRFTDTQYF
NA	TRBV19	NA	TRBJ1-2	TGTGCCAGTAGTCCCGGGACTCTGGCTAATGGCTACACCTTC	CASSPGTLANGYTF
NA	TRBV2	NA	TRBJ1-1	TGTGCCAGCACAGGATTCGTAACATCGAACACTGAAGCTTTCTTT	CASTGFVTSNTEAFF
NA	TRBV28	TRBD1	TRBJ1-5	TGTGCCAGCAGGGCAGACAGGGGACAGCCCCAGCATTTT	CASRADRGQPQHF
NA	TRBV9	TRBD1	TRBJ2-3	TGTGCCAGCAGCCCCCCACAGGGGGAGAGGCAGTATTTT	CASSPPQGERQYF
NA	TRBV7-9	NA	TRBJ2-1	TGTGCCAGCAACGTTCAGAGGGCGGTTAATGAGCAGTTCTTC	CASNVQRAVNEQFF
NA	TRBV5-1	TRBD1	TRBJ1-4	TGCGCCAGCAGCTGGGGACAGGGGCTGGAGGAAAAACTGTTTTTT	CASSWGQGLEEKLFF
NA	TRBV29-1	NA	TRBJ1-1	TGCAGCGTTGCCGGGGGGGCGAATATGAACACTGAAGCTTTCTTT	CSVAGGANMNTEAFF
NA	TRBV7-2	TRBD1	TRBJ2-7	TGTGCCAGCAGCTTTTTAGGGACAGGCTCCTACGAGCAGTACTTC	CASSFLGTGSYEQYF
NA	TRBV5-4	NA	TRBJ2-2	TGTGCCAGCAGCCAGCGGCAGCCGAACACCGGGGAGCTGTTTTTT	CASSQRQPNTGELFF
once	TRBV4-1	TRBD2	TRBJ2-3	TGCGCCAGCAGCTTTGGGACGGGGAGGGTTGATACGCAGTATTTT	CASSFGTGRVDTQYF
once	TRBV6-5	NA	TRBJ1-5	TGTGCCAGCAGCGTACAGGGTAATAGCAATCAGCCCCAGCATTTT	CASSVQGNSNQPQHF
NA	TRBV7-2	NA	TRBJ1-2	TGTGCCAGCAGCCCCGGACGGACAACTATGGCTGGCTACACCTTC	CASSPGRTTMAGYTF
NA	TRBV13	NA	TRBJ2-5	TGTGCCAGCAGCTTGGGGCTGAGACTCAGAAAAGAGACCCAGTACTTC	CASSLGLRLRKETQYF
NA	TRBV12-3/TRBV12-4	TRBD1	TRBJ1-2	TGTGCCAGCAGTCGGGACAGCGTAGGGGGCTACACCTTC	CASSRDSVGGYTF
NA	TRBV2	NA	TRBJ1-5	TGTGCCAGCAAAATGAGTAATGGCAATCAGCCCCAGCATTTT	CASKMSNGNQPQHF
many	TRBV5-4	NA	TRBJ1-1	TGTGCCAGCAGCTTGGGGGGAGAAGAACTGAACACTGAAGCTTTCTTT	CASSLGGEELNTEAFF
once	TRBV28	NA	TRBJ1-5	TGTGCCGGCTCACAAGGGGAGGAGGTCCACTCCCAGCATTTT	CAGSQGEEVHSQHF
NA	TRBV5-1	TRBD1	TRBJ1-6	TGCGCCAGCAGCCCGAATGCAGGGGGCGCGGGTTCACCCCTCCACTTT	CASSPNAGGAGSPLHF
few	TRBV7-9	TRBD1	TRBJ2-7	TGTGCCAGCAGCTTAGGGGACAGCTACTCCTACGAGCAGTACTTC	CASSLGDSYSYEQYF
NA	TRBV10-3	TRBD2	TRBJ2-5	TGTGCCATCAGTGATTTCTCGGAGACTAGCGACATCAGCGCAGAGACCCAGTACTTC	CAISDFSETSDISAETQYF
NA	TRBV5-1	NA	TRBJ2-1	TGCGCCAGCAGCTTGGCCACGGGGTCCGCCTACAATGAGCAGTTCTTC	CASSLATGSAYNEQFF
NA	TRBV5-1	NA	TRBJ2-7	TGCGCCAGCAGCCCAGGTCGTGGCAGGGTCGACTACGAGCAGTACTTC	CASSPGRGRVDYEQYF
NA	TRBV12-3/TRBV12-4	NA	TRBJ1-5	TGTGCCAGCAGTTCCCGTTATCAGCCCCAGCATTTT	CASSSRYQPQHF
NA	TRBV6-4	NA	TRBJ2-3	TGTGCCAGCAGTGACTCTGAGGTTTGGGTCACAGATACGCAGTATTTT	CASSDSEVWVTDTQYF
once	TRBV30	TRBD2	TRBJ2-7	TGTGCCTGGAGGGAGGCGGGAGCTCGGTACGAGCAGTACTTC	CAWREAGARYEQYF
NA	TRBV28	NA	TRBJ1-3	TGTGCCAGCAGTTTATTATACGGGGACTCTGGAAACACCATATATTTT	CASSLLYGDSGNTIYF
NA	TRBV30	NA	TRBJ1-6	TGTGCCTGGAGGGACTACCGGGTCTTCGGCGGTTCACCCCTCCACTTT	CAWRDYRVFGGSPLHF
NA	TRBV6-6	NA	TRBJ2-7	TGTGCCAGCAGTTACGATCCAGGGGATTACGAGCAGTACTTC	CASSYDPGDYEQYF
once	TRBV30	NA	TRBJ1-2	TGTGCCTGGAGGGCCGGGGGACGGTATGGCTACACCTTC	CAWRAGGRYGYTF
NA	TRBV28	NA	TRBJ2-5	TGTGCCAGCAGCCCCTCTCTGCGGCACCAAGAGACCCAGTACTTC	CASSPSLRHQETQYF
once	TRBV27	TRBD1	TRBJ2-7	TGTGCCAGCAGTCTCCCGCCCCCCGGACAGGGGAGGTTCTACGAGCAGTACTTC	CASSLPPPGQGRFYEQYF
NA	TRBV29-1	NA	TRBJ1-1	TGCAGCCACGGAGGGCGATCTAACACTGAAGCTTTCTTT	CSHGGRSNTEAFF
NA	TRBV7-2	TRBD2	TRBJ2-2	TGTGCCAGCAGCTTCTTTAGCGGGGGGGTAACCGGGGAGCTGTTTTTT	CASSFFSGGVTGELFF
NA	TRBV4-1	NA	TRBJ1-4	TGCGCCAGCAGCCAAGCACCCCCCGGGGGGTCGGGTGAAAAACTGTTTTTT	CASSQAPPGGSGEKLFF
NA	TRBV15	NA	TRBJ2-7	TGTGCCACCAGCAGAGATGCGGGGGCCGTGACCTACGAGCAGTACTTC	CATSRDAGAVTYEQYF
NA	TRBV14	NA	TRBJ2-3	TGTGCCAGCAGCCAACTACAGGGTGTCGCAGATACGCAGTATTTT	CASSQLQGVADTQYF